This is a list of T cell receptor beta chains from one sample in a study of blood T cell repertoires in COVID-19. Profiling relied on immunoSEQ multiplex PCR, and the TCRdb table lists in-frame clones only, not all of them. The sample gives about 400,000 clones, 80% to 90% of which show up once; 4% to 5.5% is in the top ten. Source material: peripheral blood. Receptors originate from a woman in her 30s with acute or convalescent COVID-19. The CDR3 runs from the conserved cysteine through the conserved F or W. The D gene is left open where the match is weak. Rows give clone size only sometimes, using once, few, many, or a class for an expanded clone.

clone size: .
D gene: TRBD1
J gene: TRBJ1-5
V gene: TRBV2
CDR3 protein: CASSGGRGLQPQHF
CDR3 DNA: TGTGCCAGCAGTGGGGGCAGGGGGCTTCAGCCCCAGCATTTT

clone size: .
D gene: .
J gene: TRBJ2-7
V gene: TRBV5-1
CDR3 protein: CASSPWGVLPFRVYEQYF
CDR3 DNA: TGCGCCAGCAGCCCCTGGGGGGTTCTCCCGTTCAGAGTCTACGAGCAGTACTTC

clone size: .
D gene: .
J gene: TRBJ2-1
V gene: TRBV11-2
CDR3 protein: CASRHTGLLYNEQFF
CDR3 DNA: TGTGCCAGCAGGCACACAGGGCTCCTATACAATGAGCAGTTCTTC

clone size: .
D gene: .
J gene: TRBJ2-2
V gene: TRBV7-2
CDR3 protein: CASSFLALANTGELFF
CDR3 DNA: TGTGCCAGCAGCTTTTTAGCTCTTGCGAACACCGGGGAGCTGTTTTTT

clone size: .
D gene: TRBD2
J gene: TRBJ2-5
V gene: TRBV5-1
CDR3 protein: CASSPGVTSGQETQYF
CDR3 DNA: TGCGCCAGCAGTCCCGGGGTGACTAGCGGTCAAGAGACCCAGTACTTC

clone size: .
D gene: TRBD2
J gene: TRBJ2-7
V gene: TRBV6-5
CDR3 protein: CASRPGLEYYEQYF
CDR3 DNA: TGTGCCAGCAGGCCGGGACTAGAGTATTACGAGCAGTACTTC

clone size: few
D gene: .
J gene: TRBJ2-5
V gene: TRBV4-2
CDR3 protein: CASSISSAMLQETQYF
CDR3 DNA: TGTGCCAGCTCCATCTCTAGCGCAATGCTCCAAGAGACCCAGTACTTC

clone size: .
D gene: .
J gene: TRBJ2-3
V gene: TRBV4-1
CDR3 protein: CASSQDPGDADTQYF
CDR3 DNA: TGCGCCAGCAGCCAAGATCCAGGGGACGCAGATACGCAGTATTTT

clone size: once
D gene: TRBD1
J gene: TRBJ2-2
V gene: TRBV4-2
CDR3 protein: CASSQVEGAVDTGELFF
CDR3 DNA: TGTGCCAGCAGCCAAGTCGAGGGGGCGGTCGACACCGGGGAGCTGTTTTTT

clone size: .
D gene: .
J gene: TRBJ2-6
V gene: TRBV30
CDR3 protein: CAWRSRSNSGANVLTF
CDR3 DNA: TGTGCCTGGAGAAGTAGGAGTAACTCTGGGGCCAACGTCCTGACTTTC

clone size: .
D gene: .
J gene: TRBJ2-1
V gene: TRBV7-9
CDR3 protein: CASSLAGARMNEQFF
CDR3 DNA: TGTGCCAGCAGCTTAGCCGGCGCCAGGATGAATGAGCAGTTCTTC

clone size: once
D gene: .
J gene: TRBJ2-3
V gene: TRBV5-4
CDR3 protein: CASSLVGDTLFSTDTQYF
CDR3 DNA: TGTGCCAGCAGCTTGGTAGGGGACACACTCTTCTCCACAGATACGCAGTATTTT

clone size: .
D gene: TRBD1
J gene: TRBJ2-3
V gene: TRBV4-1
CDR3 protein: CASSQDYMGQEYF
CDR3 DNA: TGCGCCAGCAGCCAAGATTACATGGGACAGGAGTATTTT

clone size: .
D gene: .
J gene: TRBJ1-3
V gene: TRBV2
CDR3 protein: CASSEGHLSGNTIYF
CDR3 DNA: TGTGCCAGCAGTGAAGGACACCTCTCTGGAAACACCATATATTTT

clone size: .
D gene: .
J gene: TRBJ1-5
V gene: TRBV27
CDR3 protein: CASSRQKGQPQHF
CDR3 DNA: TGTGCCAGCAGTCGACAAAAAGGTCAGCCCCAGCATTTT

clone size: .
D gene: .
J gene: TRBJ1-4
V gene: TRBV10-2
CDR3 protein: CASSESGGGDEKLFF
CDR3 DNA: TGCGCCAGCAGTGAGTCGGGGGGGGGTGACGAAAAACTGTTTTTT

clone size: .
D gene: TRBD1
J gene: TRBJ1-1
V gene: TRBV6-6
CDR3 protein: CASSYSSRGRTEAFF
CDR3 DNA: TGTGCCAGCAGTTACTCAAGCAGGGGGCGGACTGAAGCTTTCTTT